The following is a T cell receptor (beta chain) sequence with its context. Trimming pared 2 bases from V and 2 bases from J, leaving 4 bases between. The CDR3 is 14 amino acids. CDR1 and CDR2 (germline): ENHRY, SYGVKD. The record originates from a study of T cell responses to AZD1222 COVID-19 vaccine. Some clones are missing from TCRdb's copy, which holds only in-frame ones; the method was immunoSEQ multiplex PCR. Of 140,000 to 150,000 clones in the sample, 75% to 95% were seen once. The TCR sequence derives from an adult in good health. This specimen was peripheral blood, taken on day 0 of MenACWY control vaccination. The chain couples TRBV10-3 to TRBJ2-6; D remains ambiguous. DNA of the CDR3: TGTGCCATCAGTGAGAGTACTGGGGCCAACGTCCTGACTTTC. This sequence encodes CAISESTGANVLTF.